A single sample gave rise to the 9 T cell receptor beta chains below, sequenced in a study of T cell repertoires in ileal Crohn's disease. As to time point: neoterminal ileum biopsy at postoperative endoscopy, about 6 months after surgery. Repertoires were generated with immunoSEQ multiplex PCR, while TCRdb's copy carries only in-frame clones and drops some. The sample holds fewer than 12,000 clones, 80% to 90% seen once. The sequenced sample consisted of ileal tissue. The receptors here all came from an adult with Crohn's disease.

This clone occurred a few times. The chain employs TRBV27 and TRBJ1-1, with D maybe TRBD1 (5 bases). Trimming removed 4 bases at V and 1 base at J, with 13 bases between. The CDR3 runs 15 residues. The germline V gene has CDR1 MNHEY and CDR2 SMNVEV (reference sequence). The CDR3 nucleotides are TGTGCCAGCAGTTCTCCCAGGGCAACGAACACTGAAGCTTTCTTT. Protein: CASSSPRATNTEAFF.

The gene calls are TRBV28 and TRBJ1-2; possible D gene TRBD1, 5 bases. Germline values: CDR1 MDHEN, CDR2 SYDVKM. CDR3 length: 16 amino acids. The V and J ends lost 6 bases and 3 bases respectively, with 20 bases between them. The CDR3: CASSPGGARHYYGYTF. CDR3 nucleotide sequence: TGTGCCAGCAGCCCCGGAGGGGCGCGACACTACTATGGCTACACCTTC.

The chain employs TRBV7-2 and TRBJ2-1; the match to TRBD2 covers 11 bases. Unmatched junction bases numbered 13, after V lost 5 bases and J lost 10 bases. Germline CDR1 SGHTA, CDR2 FQGNSA. The CDR3 runs 16 residues. The CDR3 is CASSPPGTSGLREQFF. CDR3 sequence (DNA): TGTGCCAGCAGCCCCCCCGGGACTAGCGGCCTACGGGAGCAGTTCTTC. The full variable domain, in which reference TRBV7-2 and TRBJ2-1 provide the parts outside the CDR3, is GAGVSQSPSNKVTEKGKDVELRCDPISGHTALYWYRQSLGQGLEFLIYFQGNSAPDKSGLPSDRFSAERTGGSVSTLTIQRTQQEDSAVYLCASSPPGTSGLREQFFGPGTRLTVL.

The J gene is TRBJ2-3, the V gene TRBV18; TRBD2 agrees at 10 bases. Losses at the gene ends were 7 bases for V and 0 bases for J; bases not matched to a gene: 4. The CDR3 consists of 15 residues. Germline V gene data show CDR1 as KGHSH and CDR2 as LQKENI. The CDR3 spells CASFTAGGSTDTQYF. The CDR3 DNA is TGTGCCAGCTTCACAGCGGGAGGGAGCACAGATACGCAGTATTTT. Using reference TRBV18 and TRBJ2-3 for the parts outside the CDR3, the full variable domain is NAGVMQNPRHLVRRRGQEARLRCSPMKGHSHVYWYRQLPEEGLKFMVYLQKENIIDESGMPKERFSAEFPKEGPSILRIQQVVRGDSAAYFCASFTAGGSTDTQYFGPGTRLTVL.

The chain couples TRBV9 to TRBJ2-1, with 7 bases lining up with TRBD2. V trimming: 3 bases; J trimming: 2 bases; junction bases outside the gene matches: 2. The CDR3 is 14 amino acids. Per the germline V gene, CDR1 is SGDLS and CDR2 is YYNGEE. CDR3 residues: CASSGTSPYNEQFF. CDR3 nucleotides: TGTGCCAGCAGCGGGACTAGTCCCTACAATGAGCAGTTCTTC.

The chain joins TRBV12-5 to TRBJ2-7; 9 bases align to TRBD1. V shed 0 bases, J shed 1 base, and the junction held 25 bases outside the gene matches. Germline CDR1 and CDR2: LGHNT and FRNRAP. This CDR3 region has 23 residues. CDR3 DNA sequence: TGTGCTAGTGGTTTGGTGGTTTACAACGACCGGGACAGGGACTATGAGAAGTCCTACGAGCAGTACTTC. Translation: CASGLVVYNDRDRDYEKSYEQYF.

This chain uses TRBV29-1 with TRBJ2-5; possible D gene TRBD1, 5 bases. V was cut by 2 bases and J by 3 bases, with 10 bases left in between. From germline, CDR1 is SQVTM and CDR2 ANQGSEA. The CDR3 is 13 residues long. CDR3 DNA sequence: TGCAGCGTTGAAATACAGGATAAAGAGACCCAGTACTTC. Amino acids: CSVEIQDKETQYF.

The gene calls are TRBV6-5 and TRBJ1-2; D might be TRBD1 (5 bases). V was pared by 9 bases and J by 4 bases, with 21 bases between. Germline values: CDR1 MNHEY, CDR2 SVGAGI. This CDR3 is 15 amino acids long. The CDR3 protein is CASYTGGSGSYGYTF. As DNA, the CDR3 is TGTGCCAGTTACACGGGGGGTAGTGGAAGCTATGGCTACACCTTC.

The genes are TRBV4-1 and TRBJ1-1, with 9 bases aligning to TRBD1. This CDR3 is 15 amino acids long. CDR1 and CDR2 (germline): MGHRA, YSYEKL. V was pared by 0 bases and J by 8 bases, with 7 bases of the junction left unmatched. In nucleotides, the CDR3 is TGCGCCAGCAGCCAAGAAGGACAGGGGAAGAGGGAAGCTTTCTTT. Its protein product is CASSQEGQGKREAFF.